A selection of T cell receptor beta chains follows, all from one sample in a study of shared clonotypes between healthy human individuals. Sequencing was performed with immunoSEQ multiplex PCR; in TCRdb, only in-frame clones are kept and a portion is missing. The profile shows roughly 810,000 clones, roughly 96% of them singletons. What was sequenced was naive CD8+ T cells sorted from blood. These receptors all come from a man aged 25-45 years in good health. CDR3s include the opening cysteine and the closing phenylalanine or tryptophan. The order of the fields is CDR3 length, V gene, J gene, CDR3 protein.

14,TRBV9,TRBJ2-7,CASSVGDRGVEQYF
17,TRBV9,TRBJ2-5,CASSVVNAGGDQETQYF
15,TRBV15,TRBJ2-5,CATSTGLGIQETQYF
14,TRBV4-3,TRBJ2-1,CASSQDGPDSVLFF
14,TRBV6-1,TRBJ2-7,CASSEVDGPYEQYF
13,TRBV7-2,TRBJ1-2,CASSFTANYGYTF
14,TRBV27,TRBJ1-4,CASSSLDGNEKLFF
14,TRBV27,TRBJ2-7,CASSSGTGGYEQYF
18,TRBV11-3,TRBJ2-3,CASSSFGGAGYATDTQYF
12,TRBV10-2,TRBJ2-7,CASMGNSYEQYF
13,TRBV6-6,TRBJ2-7,CASSDLAKYEQYF
11,TRBV5-1,TRBJ2-1,CASSLGNAQFF
12,TRBV27,TRBJ2-1,CASSEPGNEQFF
15,TRBV6-5,TRBJ1-1,CASSPSGGDHTEAFF
18,TRBV9,TRBJ2-2,CASSAAAGLAGANGELFF
15,TRBV11-2,TRBJ2-1,CASSQTSGFYNEQFF
13,TRBV7-8,TRBJ2-7,CASSLESSYEQYF
19,TRBV10-3,TRBJ2-2,CAISDPDRGLSVGTGELFF
12,TRBV18,TRBJ2-7,CASSPNSYEQYF
16,TRBV7-6,TRBJ1-5,CASSRENGRFNQPQHF
16,TRBV7-2,TRBJ2-4,CASSSTGGRAKNIQYF
15,TRBV28,TRBJ2-1,CASRTGTSWKNEQFF
16,TRBV7-9,TRBJ2-7,CASSPTSGRIPYEQYF
14,TRBV7-9,TRBJ2-7,CASSLGQGLYEQYF
16,TRBV28,TRBJ1-1,CAHSDFLTPPNTEAFF
12,TRBV9,TRBJ2-4,CASSATGDIQYF
15,TRBV5-5,TRBJ2-3,CASIWTDRSTDTQYF
14,TRBV18,TRBJ2-7,CASSPWDRGFEQYF
13,TRBV9,TRBJ2-7,CASRATGDYEQYF
12,TRBV6-6,TRBJ2-1,CATERHGNEQFF
15,TRBV4-1,TRBJ2-1,CASSLGTSGDNEQFF
15,TRBV6-5,TRBJ1-2,CASSYSEVQLYGYTF
14,TRBV6-5,TRBJ2-1,CASSLTANYNEQFF
16,TRBV7-2,TRBJ2-1,CASSPGTRWVGREQFF
11,TRBV20-1,TRBJ2-3,CSAGRTDTQYF
12,TRBV6-6,TRBJ2-7,CASRNYDYEQYF
16,TRBV18,TRBJ2-7,CASSPPSGAPGGEQYF
16,TRBV11-2,TRBJ2-1,CASSSSTSGRADEQFF
14,TRBV5-4,TRBJ1-1,CASSLGLLNTEAFF
12,TRBV6-1,TRBJ2-5,CASSELGETQYF
15,TRBV11-2,TRBJ1-4,CASSLWGVTNEKLFF
16,TRBV27,TRBJ2-1,CASSAQRRISYNEQFF
16,TRBV7-9,TRBJ2-1,CASSLREAGFSDEQFF
12,TRBV7-8,TRBJ2-7,CASSSGTAEQYF
16,TRBV7-9,TRBJ2-7,CASSPGREREIYEQYF
14,TRBV5-6,TRBJ2-7,CASSLAGTPYEQYF
15,TRBV6-1,TRBJ1-5,CASENGGGRGQPQHF
16,TRBV5-6,TRBJ1-2,CASRIGQGGTLYGYTF
16,TRBV11-2,TRBJ2-7,CASSLPVDSNSYEQYF